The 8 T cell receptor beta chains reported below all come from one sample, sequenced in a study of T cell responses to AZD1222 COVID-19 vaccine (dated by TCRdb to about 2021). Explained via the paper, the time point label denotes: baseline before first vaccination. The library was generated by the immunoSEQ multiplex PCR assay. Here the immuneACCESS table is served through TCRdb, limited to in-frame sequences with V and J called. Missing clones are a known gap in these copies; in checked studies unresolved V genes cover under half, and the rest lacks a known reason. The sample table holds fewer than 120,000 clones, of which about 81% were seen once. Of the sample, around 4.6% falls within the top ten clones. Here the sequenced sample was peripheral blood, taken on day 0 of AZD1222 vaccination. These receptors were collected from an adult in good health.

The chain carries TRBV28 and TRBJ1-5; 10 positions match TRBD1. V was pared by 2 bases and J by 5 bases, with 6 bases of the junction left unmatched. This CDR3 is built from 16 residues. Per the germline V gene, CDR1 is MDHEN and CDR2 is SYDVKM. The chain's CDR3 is CASSLLGTGDYQPQHF. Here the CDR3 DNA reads TGTGCCAGCAGTTTACTGGGGACAGGGGATTATCAGCCCCAGCATTTT.

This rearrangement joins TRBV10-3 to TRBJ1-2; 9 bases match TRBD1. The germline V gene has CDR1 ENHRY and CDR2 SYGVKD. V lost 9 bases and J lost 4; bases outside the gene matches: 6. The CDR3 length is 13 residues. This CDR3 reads CAIAGTGTYGYTF. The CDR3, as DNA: TGTGCCATAGCCGGGACAGGGACCTATGGCTACACCTTC.

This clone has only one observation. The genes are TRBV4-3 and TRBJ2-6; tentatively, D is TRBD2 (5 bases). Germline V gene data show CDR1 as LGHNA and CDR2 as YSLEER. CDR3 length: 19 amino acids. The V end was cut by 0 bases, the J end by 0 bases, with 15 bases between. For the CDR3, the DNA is TGCGCCAGCAGCCAAGATCGGGGTGCGTCGTCCTCTGGGGCCAACGTCCTGACTTTC. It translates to CASSQDRGASSSGANVLTF.

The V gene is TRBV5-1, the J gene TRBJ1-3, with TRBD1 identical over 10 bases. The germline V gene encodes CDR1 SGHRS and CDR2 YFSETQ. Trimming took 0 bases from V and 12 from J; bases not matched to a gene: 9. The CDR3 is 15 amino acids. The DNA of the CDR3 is TGCGCCAGCAGCTTGGGGATCGACAGGGGGCACGTCATATATTTT. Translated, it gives CASSLGIDRGHVIYF. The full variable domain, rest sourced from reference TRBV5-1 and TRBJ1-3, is KAGVTQTPRYLIKTRGQQVTLSCSPISGHRSVSWYQQTPGQGLQFLFEYFSETQRNKGNFPGRFSGRQFSNSRSEMNVSTLELGDSALYLCASSLGIDRGHVIYFGEGSWLTVV.

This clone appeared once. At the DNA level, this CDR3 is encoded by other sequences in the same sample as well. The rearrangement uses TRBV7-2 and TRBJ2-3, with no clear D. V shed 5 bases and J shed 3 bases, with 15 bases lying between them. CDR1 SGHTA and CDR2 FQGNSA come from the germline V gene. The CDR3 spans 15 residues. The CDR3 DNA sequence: TGTGCCAGCAGCCCCGACTCCCTCGGTACAGATACGCAGTATTTT. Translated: CASSPDSLGTDTQYF.

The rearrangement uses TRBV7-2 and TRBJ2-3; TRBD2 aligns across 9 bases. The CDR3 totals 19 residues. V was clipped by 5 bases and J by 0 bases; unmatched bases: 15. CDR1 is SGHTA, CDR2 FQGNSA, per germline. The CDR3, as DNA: TGTGCCAGCAGCCGCAAGGTTGCGGGGGGGCGGGATAGCACAGATACGCAGTATTTT. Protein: CASSRKVAGGRDSTDTQYF.

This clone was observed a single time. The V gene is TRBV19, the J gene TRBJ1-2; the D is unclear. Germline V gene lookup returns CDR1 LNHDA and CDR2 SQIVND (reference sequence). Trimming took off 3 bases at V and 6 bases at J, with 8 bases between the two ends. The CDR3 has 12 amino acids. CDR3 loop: CASSIPPDGYTF. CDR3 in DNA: TGTGCCAGTAGTATCCCCCCGGATGGCTACACCTTC.

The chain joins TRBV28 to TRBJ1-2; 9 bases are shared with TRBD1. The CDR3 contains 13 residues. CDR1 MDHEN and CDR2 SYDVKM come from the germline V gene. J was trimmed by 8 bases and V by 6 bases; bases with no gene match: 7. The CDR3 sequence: CASRTQGAQGYTF. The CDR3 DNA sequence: TGTGCCAGCAGGACACAGGGGGCTCAGGGCTACACCTTC.